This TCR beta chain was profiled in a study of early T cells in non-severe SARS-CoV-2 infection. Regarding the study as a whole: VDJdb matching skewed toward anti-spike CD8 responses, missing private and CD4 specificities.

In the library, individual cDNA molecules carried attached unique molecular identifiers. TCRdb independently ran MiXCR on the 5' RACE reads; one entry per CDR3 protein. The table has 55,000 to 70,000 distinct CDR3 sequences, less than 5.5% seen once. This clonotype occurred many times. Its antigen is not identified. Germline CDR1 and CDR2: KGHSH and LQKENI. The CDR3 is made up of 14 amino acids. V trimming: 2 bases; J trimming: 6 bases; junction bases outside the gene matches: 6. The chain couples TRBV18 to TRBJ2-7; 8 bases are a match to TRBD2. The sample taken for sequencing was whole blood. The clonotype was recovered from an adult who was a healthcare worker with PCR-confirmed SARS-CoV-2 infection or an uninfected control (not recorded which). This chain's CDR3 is CASSPGTSLSEQYF. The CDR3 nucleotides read TGTGCCAGCTCACCAGGGACTAGTCTTAGCGAGCAGTACTTC.